The subject of this entry is one TCR beta chain. No antigen is known for it. The data were taken from a study of siplizumab effects on memory and regulatory T cells. Study-wide points: Memory T cells appeared less diverse than naive cells, which seemed to contribute substantially to alloresponse.

Clones were read by immunoSEQ multiplex PCR, and TCRdb kept only the in-frame ones, dropping some. The table lists about 100,000 clones, approximately 92% of them singletons. The receptor's source is a human donor in good health. Some clones in this sample may be carry-over from other donors' samples. Material for sequencing was CD4+ T cells sorted from blood.

CDR3 sequence: CASSYGSTSYEQYF. DNA for the CDR3: TGTGCCAGTAGTTACGGCTCGACCTCCTACGAGCAGTACTTC. The V gene is TRBV19, the J gene TRBJ2-7; D ambiguous. The CDR3 has 14 amino acids. V lost 5 bases to trimming and J lost 0 bases, with 11 bases between them. Germline lookup yields CDR1 LNHDA and CDR2 SQIVND (reference sequence).